The clone carrying this TCR beta chain came up a few times. Its antigen remains unknown. This specimen comes from a study of T cells after yellow fever vaccination. Findings and caveats of the study: Most primary-vaccination clones reappeared after the booster (about 97% CD4, roughly 90% CD8). In FACS-sorted repertoires, abundant clonotypes from the bulk population could appear as contaminants.

TCRdb re-analysed the 5' RACE reads in MiXCR, keeping a single row per CDR3 protein. Found here are 400,000 or so distinct CDR3 sequences, 18% of them singletons; the top ten hold over 15%. The CDR3 has 14 residues. V was shortened by 4 bases and J by 2 bases, with 12 bases between the two germline ends. Germline V gene data show CDR1 as SGHRS and CDR2 as YFSETQ. This clonotype was obtained from a man between 18 and 35 years old who received the YFV17D yellow fever vaccine. The sample here was PBMCs, taken before the yellow fever booster vaccination. This chain uses TRBV5-1 with TRBJ1-1, with D possibly matching TRBD1 (5 bases). The CDR3 DNA reads as TGCGCCAGCAGCCCACAGGCTGTAAACACTGAAGCTTTCTTT. Its protein product is CASSPQAVNTEAFF.